These 17 T cell receptor beta chains were all obtained from the same sample, sequenced in a study of PD-L1 blockade in urothelial cancer. Time point noted: peripheral blood 6 weeks after treatment start. TCRdb's table, derived via immunoSEQ multiplex PCR, lists solely in-frame clones and lacks some. The data contain 40,000 to 45,000 clones, more than 80% of them singletons. This specimen was PBMCs, taken around atezolizumab (anti-PD-L1) treatment. Receptors originate from a man in his sixties or seventies with urothelial cancer.

The J gene is TRBJ2-7, the V gene TRBV6-1; weak D call: TRBD2 (5 bases). CDR1 is MNHNS, CDR2 SASEGT, per germline. V lost 0 bases and J 7 bases, leaving 13 bases between the germline ends. CDR3 length: 14 amino acids. CDR3 loop: CASSEAIGLGEQYF. CDR3 DNA: TGTGCCAGCAGTGAAGCGATAGGACTGGGAGAGCAGTACTTC.

This chain uses TRBV4-1 with TRBJ2-1; 7 nucleotides agree with TRBD2. The V gene end was trimmed by 0 bases and the J gene end by 2 bases; junction bases not matched to a gene: 13. This CDR3 spans 19 amino acids. Germline CDR1 and CDR2: MGHRA and YSYEKL. The CDR3 nucleotides are TGCGCCAGCAGCCAAGACGGCTCGGGGCAGGGACTAACCTACAATGAGCAGTTCTTC. Its translation is CASSQDGSGQGLTYNEQFF.

The chain uses TRBV21-1 and TRBJ1-5; the table's D gene call, TRBD1, was not cross checked with the DNA. TRBV21-1 is flagged as a pseudogene. There are 15 residues in the CDR3. CDR3 coding DNA: TGTGCCAGCAGCAGGGAAAGTCAGGGATTGGAGACCCAGCATTTT. This codes for CASSRESQGLETQHF.

The V call is TRBV30, the J call TRBJ1-4, with 8 bases that match TRBD1. The CDR3 has 17 amino acids. Germline V gene sequence: CDR1 GTSNPN, CDR2 SVGIG (reference sequence). J lost 4 bases, V lost 8 bases, and 18 bases had no gene match. The CDR3 reads CAGRPRDRKQGNEKLFF. The CDR3 nucleotides read TGTGCCGGAAGACCCCGGGACAGGAAGCAGGGTAATGAAAAACTGTTTTTT.

CDR3 loop: CASSADTTYGYTF. The CDR3 DNA follows: TGTGCCAGCAGTGCGGACACGACCTATGGCTACACCTTC. This chain joins TRBV2 and TRBJ1-2; D is perhaps TRBD1 (5 bases). The CDR3 covers 13 residues. Germline V lookup: CDR1 SNHLY, CDR2 FYNNEI. The ends were cut back, 4 bases at V and 4 bases at J, with 10 bases in the middle.

This clone was picked up one time. The rearrangement uses TRBV19 and TRBJ1-1; D is perhaps TRBD1 (6 bases). The CDR3 spans 15 residues. The V and J ends lost 6 bases and 7 bases respectively, with 21 bases between them. Germline V gene sequence: CDR1 LNHDA, CDR2 SQIVND (reference sequence). The CDR3 region has the DNA TGTGCCAGTAGGGGGGCTAATCGGGGAAACTTTGAAGCTTTCTTT. Residues: CASRGANRGNFEAFF. The full variable domain, with the rest looked up from reference TRBV19 and TRBJ1-1, is DGGITQSPKYLFRKEGQNVTLSCEQNLNHDAMYWYRQDPGQGLRLIYYSQIVNDFQKGDIAEGYSVSREKKESFPLTVTSAQKNPTAFYLCASRGANRGNFEAFFGQGTRLTVV.

The chain is built from TRBV19 and TRBJ1-3; tentative D call: TRBD1 (5 bases). Trimming stripped 7 bases from V and 0 bases from J, with 19 bases between. This CDR3 comprises 17 residues. Germline CDR1 reads LNHDA; CDR2 reads SQIVND (reference sequence). CDR3 bases: TGTGCCAGTATTGCGGACACTCACCTCCTCTCTGGAAACACCATATATTTT. Protein: CASIADTHLLSGNTIYF.

V is TRBV19 and J is TRBJ2-2; D remains unclear. With 5 bases removed from V and 6 bases from J, the gap between germline ends came to 7 bases. Germline-derived CDR1 and CDR2 are LNHDA and SQIVND (reference sequence). The CDR3 has 12 amino acids. CDR3 bases: TGTGCCAGTAGTCATCGGGCCGGGGAGCTGTTTTTT. It is translated as CASSHRAGELFF.

The gene calls are TRBV6-5 and TRBJ1-1; unclear D gene. Deletions cut 6 bases from V and 6 bases from J, with 17 bases between. The CDR3 runs to 14 residues. Germline CDR1 is MNHEY and CDR2 is SVGAGI. DNA for the CDR3: TGTGCCAGCAGCCTCCGGGGTGTGATCTCTGAAGCTTTCTTT. Amino acid sequence: CASSLRGVISEAFF.

The chain is built from TRBV5-6 and TRBJ1-2; 8 positions agree with TRBD1. Trimming at V came to 6 bases and at J to 8 bases, leaving 6 bases not matched to a gene. The germline CDR1 and CDR2 sequences are SGHDT and YYEEEE. The CDR3 loop spans 12 amino acids. CDR3 DNA sequence: TGTGCCAGCATGCAGGGGGCGGAAGGCTACACCTTC. It codes for CASMQGAEGYTF.

The rearrangement joins TRBV5-6 to TRBJ2-7; TRBD1 aligns across 9 bases. The V segment lost 4 bases and the J segment 2 bases; nucleotides outside the gene matches: 7. CDR1 and CDR2 from the germline V gene are SGHDT and YYEEEE. CDR3 size: 15 residues. CDR3: CASSPLGQGTYEQYF. The CDR3 coding sequence is TGTGCCAGCAGCCCGCTGGGACAGGGAACCTACGAGCAGTACTTC.

V and J are TRBV4-1 and TRBJ2-7; the D gene is possibly TRBD2 (7 bases). CDR1 is MGHRA and CDR2 is YSYEKL in the germline V gene. The CDR3 length is 15 residues. V lost 0 bases and J lost 2, with 11 bases in between. The CDR3 spells CASSQDRGGPYEQYF. CDR3 DNA sequence: TGCGCCAGCAGCCAAGATAGGGGGGGCCCCTACGAGCAGTACTTC.

This rearrangement joins TRBV27 to TRBJ1-5; 9 nucleotides match TRBD1. V lost 8 bases, J lost 6 bases, and 11 bases stayed unmatched. The CDR3 extends over 15 amino acids. The V gene's germline CDR1 is MNHEY and CDR2 SMNVEV (reference sequence). The CDR3 here is CASGTGGEIGQPQHF. CDR3 nucleotides: TGTGCCAGCGGAACAGGGGGCGAAATCGGTCAGCCCCAGCATTTT.

The chain has TRBV5-4 and TRBJ2-7; 8 bases map to TRBD1. J gave up 0 bases and V 4 bases, and 9 bases lay outside the gene matches. The germline V gene encodes CDR1 SGHNT and CDR2 YYREEE (reference sequence). CDR3 length equals 16 residues. CDR3 loop: CASSQPKTGASYEQYF. CDR3 nucleotide sequence: TGTGCCAGCAGCCAACCCAAGACAGGGGCCTCCTACGAGCAGTACTTC.

The chain recombines TRBV7-6 with TRBJ2-1; no definite D call. The CDR3 is 15 amino acids. V lost 4 bases and J lost 4, with 14 bases in between. Germline CDR1 is SGHVS and CDR2 is FNYEAQ. This CDR3 is CASSSGLQVYNEQFF. The DNA for the CDR3 is TGTGCCAGCAGCTCTGGCCTCCAGGTTTACAATGAGCAGTTCTTC. Supplemented by reference TRBV7-6 and TRBJ2-1, the full variable domain reads GAGVSQSPRYKVTKRGQDVALRCDPISGHVSLYWYRQALGQGPEFLTYFNYEAQQDKSGLPNDRFSAERPEGSISTLTIQRTEQRDSAMYRCASSSGLQVYNEQFFGPGTRLTVL.

The chain links TRBV7-9 to TRBJ2-2, with 7 bases fitting TRBD1. Germline CDR1 reads SEHNR; CDR2 reads FQNEAQ (reference sequence). There are 16 residues in the CDR3. V lost 3 bases, J lost 4 bases, and 8 bases stayed unmatched. The CDR3 sequence: CASSFIQGPGTGELFF. In DNA, the CDR3 is TGTGCCAGCAGCTTCATACAGGGGCCAGGCACCGGGGAGCTGTTTTTT.

The chain uses TRBV6-1 and TRBJ1-5; D possibly corresponds to TRBD1 (5 bases). The ends were cut back, 0 bases at V and 5 bases at J, with 11 bases in the middle. Germline CDR1 reads MNHNS; CDR2 reads SASEGT. CDR3 size: 15 residues. The DNA for the CDR3 is TGTGCCAGCAGTGAAGCGGGGGGTGAATATCAGCCCCAGCATTTT. The encoded protein is CASSEAGGEYQPQHF.